This TCR beta chain was sequenced during a study of shared clonotypes between healthy human individuals (dated by TCRdb to 2020 to 2021). Background on the whole study: A couple of women and a few men aged 18 to 49 years were included in the cohort. Each donor's leukapheresis produced roughly between about 0.9 and 9.5 billion PBMCs. To increase sequencing depth and limit assay-specific biases, different laboratories used diverse techniques to prepare libraries and sequence TCR repertoires. The study deeply sequenced blood TCR repertoires of about five healthy adults to estimate repertoire size and the extent of clonotype sharing between individuals. Per donor, three plates each were used for CD4 naive and CD4 memory, two for CD8 naive, and one for CD8 memory. Results and caveats for the whole study, not just this receptor: Even with the large sequencing depth, rarefaction of the sorted-subset datasets indicated that sequencing was incomplete. Only blood was sampled, and tissue TCR repertoires likely differ from those in blood. Compared with non-shared clonotypes, the clonotypes found in all four sorted-subset donors had higher generation probabilities. The small number of donors limited the genetic and exposure-history diversity represented. Based on pairwise subsampling, the degree of clonotype sharing among donors was expected to be affected by sequencing depth. Naive subsets generally had larger estimated clonotype richness than memory subsets did. Across four donors, around 5% of naive CD4, approximately 3.5% of naive CD8, 2% to 2.5% of memory CD4, and approximately 0.42% of memory CD8 clonotypes were shared.

TCR CDR3 regions were amplified from genomic DNA by multiplex PCR using the deep immunoSEQ assay. For each cell subset, the extracted genomic DNA was distributed evenly across all wells of several immunoSEQ 96-well plates, and each plate served as one replicate. For sorted subsets, about 200 ng genomic DNA, equal to approximately 30,000 T cell genomes, was loaded into each replicate PCR. The purified libraries were quantified using a Qubit 3.0 fluorometer, sized with a Bioanalyzer 2100, and then quantified again using the KAPA Library Quantification kit. Every immunoSEQ 96-well plate was sequenced on a separate single-read 150-cycle Illumina NextSeq 550 flow cell. Regarding the original processing steps: Because the immunoSEQ output held only junctional sequences and lacked quality scores, the filtering could not match the filtering applied to full-length reads. Sequences were annotated with PyIR, a Python wrapper for IgBLAST v1.9, and V/J genes and CDR3 were assigned using IMGT germline references. Reads were filtered out if the reads had weak V/J assignments (E-value above 1e-6), no CDR3, stop codons, out-of-frame junctions, or ambiguous translated residues. V3J clonotypes were defined by identical inferred V gene, J gene, and CDR3 amino acid sequence. Percentage overlap between repertoires was computed as shared unique clonotypes divided by the size of the smaller repertoire. Three approaches were used to assess repertoire richness: RTK rarefaction, the Chao1 estimator, and Recon v2.1 estimates of unobserved clonotypes. OLGA was used to compute generation probabilities for all TCRbeta clonotypes that the gDNA method yielded from a few donors. TCRdb provides this immuneACCESS table in a form limited to in-frame rearrangements. Some clones are lacking; in checked studies, under half of them reflect an unresolved V gene, and why the rest are absent is not known. D and trimming come from the DNA, and the V and J calls and clone size come from that table. The sample profile shows around 690,000 clones; less than 95% of them were found once. 34% of the sample is held by the ten biggest clonotypes.

The CDR3 numbers 15 residues from cysteine through phenylalanine. The DNA shown is the 45-base CDR3, in frame from base 1. The germline V gene (reference sequence) sets CDR1 to GTSNPN and CDR2 to SVGIG. For this chain, trimming is 2 bases at the V end and 8 bases at the J end, and the number of junction bases without a gene match is 12. The donors were healthy, HIV-negative adults who had no recently reported acute infections or vaccinations. Only Caucasian adults living in Nashville, Tennessee, USA were represented among the donors. CD8 memory samples consisted of magnetically selected CD45RO+ cells combined with CCR7-negative CD45RA+ effector memory (TemRA) cells. Blood was obtained by leukapheresis, after which PBMCs were separated by Ficoll-Histopaque density gradient centrifugation and cryopreserved in liquid nitrogen vapor phase. Analytical flow cytometry was used to check the purity and quantity of every magnetically sorted T cell population. Genomic DNA was isolated from each sorted fraction and quantified by UV absorbance on a Nanodrop 2000c.

As to this clone: No cognate antigen has been identified for it. No much larger clone is present one base from it, and per-base qualities are unavailable.

Sequencing was carried out using memory CD8+ T cells from PBMCs. The cell subset or site label on this specimen signifies: CD45RO+ cells pooled with CCR7-negative TemRA cells. The chain was built from TRBV30 and TRBJ2-1; TRBD2 matches 7 bases in the middle. The receptor comes from a man younger than 35 in good health. Some clones in this sample may be carry-over from other donors' samples. The bases are TGTGCCTGGAGTAGTGGGGCGGGAGCTGGGGATGAGCAGTTCTTC. This is translated as CAWSSGAGAGDEQFF.